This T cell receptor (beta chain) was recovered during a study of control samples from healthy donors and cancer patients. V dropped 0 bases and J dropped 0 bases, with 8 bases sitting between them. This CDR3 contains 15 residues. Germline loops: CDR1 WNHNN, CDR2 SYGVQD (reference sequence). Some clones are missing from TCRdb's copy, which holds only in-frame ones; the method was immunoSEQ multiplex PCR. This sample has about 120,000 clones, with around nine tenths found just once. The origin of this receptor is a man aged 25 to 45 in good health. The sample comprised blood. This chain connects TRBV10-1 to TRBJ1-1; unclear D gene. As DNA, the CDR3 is TGCGCCAGCAGTGAGTCGAGGGTACTGAACACTGAAGCTTTCTTT. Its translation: CASSESRVLNTEAFF.